Listed below are T cell receptor beta chains from one sample, sequenced in a study of blood T cell repertoires in COVID-19. Sequenced by immunoSEQ multiplex PCR; TCRdb stores in-frame clones only, minus some. The sample records roughly 200,000 clones, around 90% being singletons. Sequencing input: peripheral blood. These receptors were obtained from a man between 50 and 59 years old with acute or convalescent COVID-19. Both conserved end residues are part of each CDR3. Fields, in order: D gene, V gene, clone size, J gene, CDR3 protein, CDR3 DNA. D genes are given only for firm matches. Size values are once, few and many counts, or a class for expanded clones, and some rows have none.

d_call: .
v_call: TRBV9
clone_size: .
j_call: TRBJ2-7
cdr3_aa: CASSVTGSSYEQYF
cdr3_nt: TGTGCCAGCAGCGTTACAGGGAGCTCCTACGAGCAGTACTTC

d_call: TRBD1
v_call: TRBV25-1
clone_size: once
j_call: TRBJ1-2
cdr3_aa: CASSEFRGTVGGGYTF
cdr3_nt: TGTGCCAGCAGTGAATTCCGGGGGACAGTCGGTGGGGGCTACACCTTC

d_call: .
v_call: TRBV6-6
clone_size: .
j_call: TRBJ1-1
cdr3_aa: CASSPTAAGTEAFF
cdr3_nt: TGTGCCAGCAGCCCGACAGCGGCGGGGACTGAAGCTTTCTTT

d_call: .
v_call: TRBV4-3
clone_size: .
j_call: TRBJ1-4
cdr3_aa: CASSQDRGEKLFF
cdr3_nt: TGCGCCAGCAGCCAAGATCGCGGGGAAAAACTGTTTTTT

d_call: .
v_call: TRBV5-1
clone_size: .
j_call: TRBJ1-1
cdr3_aa: CASKITSGSTEAFF
cdr3_nt: TGCGCCAGCAAAATTACTTCTGGGAGTACTGAAGCTTTCTTT

d_call: .
v_call: TRBV28
clone_size: .
j_call: TRBJ2-5
cdr3_aa: CASSTRPGLGETQYF
cdr3_nt: TGTGCCAGCAGTACCCGACCGGGACTCGGAGAGACCCAGTACTTC

d_call: .
v_call: TRBV11-2
clone_size: .
j_call: TRBJ1-3
cdr3_aa: CASSLPGNSGNTIYF
cdr3_nt: TGTGCCAGCAGCTTGCCCGGGAACTCTGGAAACACCATATATTTT

d_call: .
v_call: TRBV7-2
clone_size: .
j_call: TRBJ2-5
cdr3_aa: CASSRQETQYF
cdr3_nt: TGTGCCAGCAGCCGTCAAGAGACCCAGTACTTC

d_call: .
v_call: TRBV5-4
clone_size: .
j_call: TRBJ2-6
cdr3_aa: CASSSRRDFNVLTF
cdr3_nt: TGTGCCAGCAGCTCCCGCCGGGATTTCAACGTCCTGACTTTC

d_call: .
v_call: TRBV9
clone_size: .
j_call: TRBJ2-2
cdr3_aa: CASSDQSQITGELFF
cdr3_nt: TGTGCCAGCAGCGATCAGTCGCAGATCACCGGGGAGCTGTTTTTT

d_call: .
v_call: TRBV5-1
clone_size: .
j_call: TRBJ2-7
cdr3_aa: CASSSGGPKGYEQYF
cdr3_nt: TGCGCCAGCAGCTCGGGTGGTCCAAAGGGGTACGAGCAGTACTTC